The 24 T cell receptor beta chains given below trace back to one sample, sequenced in a study of T cells after somatic rescue of genetic block. Measured with immunoSEQ multiplex PCR; TCRdb has only the in-frame clones, and not every one. This sample has about 67,000 clones; around 92% occur once, and the top ten carry less than 3.5%. The sample comprised peripheral blood mononuclear cells (PBMCs). The origin of the receptors is a man in his forties.

The chain couples TRBV7-6 to TRBJ2-3; D is ambiguous. The V and J ends lost 3 bases and 1 base respectively, with 2 bases between them. The CDR3 is made up of 12 amino acids. CDR1 is SGHVS, CDR2 FNYEAQ, per germline. The DNA for the CDR3 is TGTGCCAGCAGCTTGGGCACAGATACGCAGTATTTT. It specifies CASSLGTDTQYF. The full variable domain, in which reference TRBV7-6 and TRBJ2-3 provide the parts outside the CDR3, is GAGVSQSPRYKVTKRGQDVALRCDPISGHVSLYWYRQALGQGPEFLTYFNYEAQQDKSGLPNDRFSAERPEGSISTLTIQRTEQRDSAMYRCASSLGTDTQYFGPGTRLTVL.

V usage is TRBV14 and J usage is TRBJ2-1; D unresolved. V was trimmed by 1 base and J by 11 bases, leaving 9 bases between them. CDR3 length equals 12 residues. CDR1 is SGHDN and CDR2 is FVKESK in the germline V gene. CDR3 DNA sequence: TGTGCCAGCAGCCAAGCTAGGACGAAGCAGTTCTTC. Protein product: CASSQARTKQFF.

Concerning this clone itself: Other DNA sequences in the same sample also yield this CDR3. The chain couples TRBV6-5 to TRBJ2-7; 11 bases align to TRBD2. Losses at the gene ends were 0 bases for V and 2 bases for J; bases not matched to a gene: 3. This CDR3 region has 16 residues. Germline CDR1 and CDR2: MNHEY and SVGAGI. The DNA of the CDR3 is TGTGCCAGCAGTTACTCTGGGACTAGCGGTACCTACGAGCAGTACTTC. Encoded protein: CASSYSGTSGTYEQYF.

This chain links TRBV7-8 with TRBJ2-1; 8 bases fit TRBD2. The CDR3 consists of 15 residues. J was trimmed by 6 bases and V by 1 base; bases with no gene match: 5. CDR1 is SGHVS and CDR2 is FQNEAQ in the germline V gene. DNA of the CDR3: TGTGCCAGCAGCTTAGTTTTAGCGGGACGCAATGAGCAGTTCTTC. Amino acids: CASSLVLAGRNEQFF.

This chain joins TRBV28 and TRBJ2-7; D may be TRBD2 (6 bases). The germline V and J ends were trimmed by 0 bases and 4 bases, with 10 bases remaining between them. The germline gives CDR1 MDHEN, CDR2 SYDVKM. The CDR3 is 14 residues long. Here the CDR3 reads CASSLWGGGYEQYF. CDR3 nucleotides: TGTGCCAGCAGTTTATGGGGAGGCGGATACGAGCAGTACTTC.

This clone was seen once. V gene TRBV10-2 combines with J gene TRBJ1-1; 7 nucleotides match TRBD1. CDR1 WSHSY and CDR2 SAAADI come from the germline V gene. J gave up 5 bases and V 1 base, and 7 bases lay outside the gene matches. This CDR3 region has 15 residues. CDR3 amino acids: CASSEFPGGETEAFF. DNA of the CDR3: TGCGCCAGCAGTGAGTTCCCAGGGGGGGAGACTGAAGCTTTCTTT.

Comments on this clone: Mismatch with germline at one junction end may stem from a read error. The rearrangement uses TRBV18 and TRBJ1-1; D is ambiguous. The CDR3 contains 12 residues. The germline CDR1 and CDR2 sequences are KGHSH and LQKENI. CDR3 DNA: TGTGCCAGCTCACCACTTCCTCCTCCTCGGGATTTT. Encoded protein: CASSPLPPPRDF.

This clone was seen only once. The chain employs TRBV5-5 and TRBJ1-5; the match to TRBD1 covers 9 bases. The V and J ends lost 4 bases and 2 bases, in that order; junction bases with no gene match: 4. There are 15 residues in the CDR3. Germline CDR1 and CDR2: SGHKS and YYEKEE (reference sequence). The CDR3 region has the DNA TGTGCCAGCAGCCCGGGACAGGGCGGCAATCAGCCCCAGCATTTT. It specifies CASSPGQGGNQPQHF.

This sequence joins TRBV29-1 and TRBJ1-1; D possibly corresponds to TRBD1 (5 bases). The CDR3 totals 16 residues. Germline values: CDR1 SQVTM, CDR2 ANQGSEA. V was trimmed by 3 bases and J by 7 bases, leaving 24 bases between them. CDR3 loop: CSVEKGAGRGYGEAFF. Here the CDR3 DNA reads TGCAGCGTTGAGAAAGGGGCAGGCCGAGGGTACGGTGAAGCTTTCTTT.

This clone was found a few times. This chain connects TRBV6-4 to TRBJ1-1; no clear D gene. Deletions cut 2 bases from V and 0 bases from J, with 4 bases between. Germline CDR1 is MRHNA and CDR2 is SNTAGT. The length of the CDR3 is 13 residues. The chain's CDR3 is CASSDGLNTEAFF. In nucleotides, the CDR3 is TGTGCCAGCAGTGACGGGCTGAACACTGAAGCTTTCTTT.

This chain connects TRBV10-3 to TRBJ2-7; 11 nucleotides agree with TRBD1. V gave up 0 bases and J gave up 2 bases; unmatched junction bases: 0. The CDR3 contains 15 residues. Germline lookup yields CDR1 ENHRY and CDR2 SYGVKD. In DNA, the CDR3 is TGTGCCATCAGTGAGTCGGGACAGGGGGCCTACGAGCAGTACTTC. It codes for CAISESGQGAYEQYF.

Written as DNA, the CDR3 is TGTGCCAGCAGTCTGGGGAGGGGGGTGACCCAAGAGACCCAGTACTTC. Translating it yields CASSLGRGVTQETQYF. J is TRBJ2-5 and V is TRBV28; a weak D match, TRBD2 (7 bases). V lost 5 bases to trimming and J lost 1 base, with 17 bases between them. Looked up from germline, CDR1 is MDHEN and CDR2 is SYDVKM. This CDR3 comprises 16 residues.

The chain has TRBV7-2 and TRBJ1-4; D perhaps matches TRBD1 (5 bases). Germline CDR1 reads SGHTA; CDR2 reads FQGNSA. V lost 1 base and J lost 0, with 9 bases in between. The CDR3 is 16 residues long. The DNA of the CDR3 is TGTGCCAGCAGCTTAGTCAGGGCGGCAACTAATGAAAAACTGTTTTTT. Residues: CASSLVRAATNEKLFF.

The chain couples TRBV7-9 to TRBJ2-5; TRBD2 agrees at 10 bases. Germline-derived CDR1 and CDR2 are SEHNR and FQNEAQ (reference sequence). This CDR3 comprises 16 residues. J gave up 4 bases and V 4 bases, and 9 bases lay outside the gene matches. This chain's CDR3 is CASSYNKRGGGETQYF. The DNA of the CDR3 is TGTGCCAGCAGCTACAACAAGCGGGGGGGCGGAGAGACCCAGTACTTC.

The chain recombines TRBV13 with TRBJ2-5; no reliable D call. The CDR3 contains 15 residues. In germline, CDR1 is PRHDT, CDR2 FYEKMQ (reference sequence). The V end lost 4 bases, the J end lost 5 bases, and 17 bases lay between the germline ends. This chain's CDR3 is CASSSSPNSRETQYF. CDR3 in DNA: TGTGCCAGCAGCTCGTCCCCGAATAGCCGGGAGACCCAGTACTTC.

The J gene is TRBJ1-3, the V gene TRBV9, with 7 bases that match TRBD1. Germline V gene lookup returns CDR1 SGDLS and CDR2 YYNGEE. J was trimmed by 2 bases and V by 5 bases; bases with no gene match: 4. This CDR3 contains 14 residues. CDR3 protein: CASRRGLAGNTIYF. As DNA, the CDR3 is TGTGCCAGCAGGAGGGGGCTTGCTGGAAACACCATATATTTT.

This clone was seen more than once but under ten times. In the same sample, other DNA sequences code for this CDR3. The genes are TRBV29-1 and TRBJ1-1; D ambiguous. Germline CDR1 reads SQVTM; CDR2 reads ANQGSEA. The CDR3 sequence is 11 residues long. V lost 0 bases and J 1 base, leaving 0 bases between the germline ends. In DNA, the CDR3 is TGCAGCGTTGAAGAGAACACTGAAGCTTTCTTT. Its translation is CSVEENTEAFF.

The chain uses TRBV15 and TRBJ2-2; 9 bases match TRBD2. The V gene's germline CDR1 is LNHNV and CDR2 YYDKDF (reference sequence). V was clipped by 0 bases and J by 7 bases; unmatched bases: 12. The length of the CDR3 is 18 residues. The CDR3, as DNA: TGTGCCACCAGCAGAGAACTCCGGGCGGGAGGGCCCGGCGGGGAGCTGTTTTTT. Amino acid sequence: CATSRELRAGGPGGELFF.

The chain links TRBV28 to TRBJ2-3; D gene unclear. This CDR3 is 13 amino acids long. Germline values: CDR1 MDHEN, CDR2 SYDVKM. Trimming removed 5 bases from V and 6 bases from J, with 12 bases in between. The CDR3 DNA reads as TGTGCCAGCAGTCCCAGACAAGCCGATACGCAGTATTTT. Translating it yields CASSPRQADTQYF.

The gene calls are TRBV19 and TRBJ1-2; D not resolved. The CDR3 has 14 amino acids. CDR1 and CDR2 from the germline V gene are LNHDA and SQIVND (reference sequence). Trimming pared 3 bases from V and 4 bases from J, leaving 12 bases between. CDR3 DNA sequence: TGTGCCAGTAGTATTTACGAGGCGGTCTATGGCTACACCTTC. Translating it yields CASSIYEAVYGYTF.

CDR3 sequence: CASSYSPGDNEQFF. The CDR3, as DNA: TGTGCCAGCAGTTACTCGCCGGGAGACAATGAGCAGTTCTTC. V and J are TRBV6-5 and TRBJ2-1; a possible D gene is TRBD2 (6 bases). The CDR3 loop spans 14 amino acids. In germline, CDR1 is MNHEY, CDR2 SVGAGI. V lost 0 bases, J lost 5 bases, and 8 bases lay in between.

The chain uses TRBV5-1 and TRBJ2-3, with D unresolved. Germline CDR1 SGHRS, CDR2 YFSETQ. V lost 0 bases, J lost 2 bases, and 10 bases lay in between. This CDR3 is 15 amino acids long. The CDR3 is CASSLESPLTDTQYF. The CDR3 DNA follows: TGCGCCAGCAGCTTGGAGAGCCCCCTCACAGATACGCAGTATTTT.

This clone has more than one count but fewer than ten. The V gene is TRBV6-5, the J gene TRBJ1-5; the D is unclear. The CDR3 consists of 15 residues. Trimming shortened V by 2 bases and J by 1 base, and 9 bases separated the two germline ends. The germline gives CDR1 MNHEY, CDR2 SVGAGI. As DNA, the CDR3 is TGTGCCAGCAGTTACACCGATGAGAGCAATCAGCCCCAGCATTTT. Encoded protein: CASSYTDESNQPQHF.

The J gene is TRBJ2-3, the V gene TRBV9; TRBD1 matches 9 bases. The trim removed 4 bases at V and 3 bases at J, leaving 9 bases unmatched. Germline V gene sequence: CDR1 SGDLS, CDR2 YYNGEE. The CDR3 covers 16 residues. The CDR3 sequence is CASSSRGQGGTDTQYF. The CDR3, as DNA: TGTGCCAGCAGCTCCCGGGGACAGGGTGGTACAGATACGCAGTATTTT.